One sample yielded the 6 T cell receptor beta chains listed below, sequenced in a study of shared clonotypes between healthy human individuals. This table comes from immunoSEQ multiplex PCR, and its TCRdb copy is limited to in-frame clones, with some not included. The table includes over 2 million clones, just under 95% detected once. Selected positively for CCR7 and CD45RO-negative, naive CD8 cells excluded terminally differentiated effector memory CD45RA+ cells. The specimen sequenced was naive CD8+ T cells sorted from blood. These receptors came from a man younger than 35 in good health.

The chain is built from TRBV4-2 and TRBJ2-1; D is unclear. The CDR3 sequence is 14 residues long. Germline lookup yields CDR1 LGHNA and CDR2 YNFKEQ. With 0 bases removed from V and 9 bases from J, the gap between germline ends came to 12 bases. For the CDR3, the DNA is TGTGCCAGCAGCCAAGATACGGCTGCCACTGAGCAGTTCTTC. Translated: CASSQDTAATEQFF.

The chain uses TRBV27 and TRBJ1-1, with no clear D. V was trimmed by 5 bases and J by 4 bases, leaving 11 bases between them. CDR3 size: 13 residues. From germline, CDR1 is MNHEY and CDR2 SMNVEV (reference sequence). CDR3 sequence reads: CASSLLLGTEAFF. The DNA for the CDR3 is TGTGCCAGCAGTCTGCTCCTGGGCACTGAAGCTTTCTTT.

This clone has only one observation. The chain uses TRBV28 and TRBJ1-3; 10 bases fit TRBD1. Germline CDR1 is MDHEN and CDR2 is SYDVKM. This CDR3 region has 15 residues. V trimming: 6 bases; J trimming: 3 bases; junction bases outside the gene matches: 5. This chain's CDR3 is CASSFGTGVGNTIYF. DNA for the CDR3: TGTGCCAGCAGCTTTGGGACAGGGGTTGGAAACACCATATATTTT.

With regard to this clone: The junction departs from germline at one end; a sequencing error may be responsible. V gene TRBV7-2 combines with J gene TRBJ2-3; D is unclear. Germline V gene sequence: CDR1 SGHTA, CDR2 FQGNSA. The CDR3 has 12 amino acids. The CDR3 spells CAGSLMTDTQYF. The CDR3 DNA follows: TGTGCCGGCAGCTTAATGACAGATACGCAGTATTTT.

The rearrangement links TRBV5-4 to TRBJ2-7, with 14 positions matching TRBD2. After removal of 9 bases from V and 2 bases from J, the junction contained 22 bases not matched to a gene. CDR3 length: 20 amino acids. CDR1 and CDR2 (germline): SGHNT, YYREEE (reference sequence). The chain's CDR3 is CATQLGGLGLAGDRAYEQYF. The CDR3 DNA reads as TGTGCCACCCAGCTTGGAGGGTTGGGACTAGCGGGGGATAGAGCCTACGAGCAGTACTTC. Full variable domain (remainder filled in from reference TRBV5-4 and TRBJ2-7): ETGVTQSPTHLIKTRGQQVTLRCSSQSGHNTVSWYQQALGQGPQFIFQYYREEENGRGNFPPRFSGLQFPNYSSELNVNALELDDSALYLCATQLGGLGLAGDRAYEQYFGPGTRLTVT.

This clone was recorded a few times. This sample also contains other DNA sequences that code for the same CDR3. The chain has TRBV5-4 and TRBJ1-2; 7 nucleotides match TRBD1. V was pared by 2 bases and J by 5 bases, with 3 bases of the junction left unmatched. CDR1 is SGHNT, CDR2 YYREEE, per germline (reference sequence). This CDR3 is 13 amino acids long. The CDR3 spells CASSLETGYGYTF. The DNA of the CDR3 is TGTGCCAGCAGCTTAGAGACAGGGTATGGCTACACCTTC.